The T cell receptor beta chain under discussion was sequenced for a study of identical twins. TCRdb passed the 5' RACE reads through MiXCR, listing each CDR3 protein once. This table holds 450,000 to 600,000 distinct CDR3 sequences, around 20% found once. In addition, the sample was reused for a study of yellow fever vaccine responses in identical twins.

Sample: CD4+ T cells sorted from blood. This sequence was found in a young woman in good health.

The CDR3 sequence is CASSQGYLEGRDTQYF. The CDR3 DNA follows: TGTGCCAGCAGCCAAGGCTACTTGGAGGGAAGAGATACGCAGTATTTT. The chain links TRBV3-1 to TRBJ2-3, with D possibly TRBD2 on 6 matching bases. The germline gives CDR1 LGHDT, CDR2 YNNKEL (reference sequence). The CDR3 runs to 16 residues. Trimming stripped 1 base from V and 5 bases from J, with 16 bases between.